The entry below gives a single TCR beta chain sequence along with its context. The sample belongs to a study of T cell responses to AZD1222 COVID-19 vaccine. Clones were read by immunoSEQ multiplex PCR, and TCRdb kept only the in-frame ones, dropping some. In the table there are over 150,000 clones, over 85% of which are singletons. In germline, CDR1 is SGHVS, CDR2 FNYEAQ. This CDR3 region has 15 residues. Unmatched junction bases numbered 7, after V lost 4 bases and J lost 4 bases. The chain employs TRBV7-6 and TRBJ1-3; TRBD1 matches at 7 bases. This clonotype was obtained from an adult who received the MenACWY meningococcal vaccine as a control. The material sequenced was peripheral blood, taken 28 days after the second dose of the MenACWY control vaccine. CDR3 in amino acids: CASSSGTATGNTIYF. Here the CDR3 DNA reads TGTGCCAGCAGCTCCGGGACAGCGACAGGAAACACCATATATTTT.